These 14 T cell receptor beta chains were sequenced from one sample in a study of molecular identifiers for immune sequencing clone quantification. TCRdb itself ran the PCR reads through MiXCR, one entry per CDR3 protein. The sample carries approximately 500,000 distinct CDR3 sequences, roughly 25% recorded once. Sequencing was performed on naive CD8+ T cells from blood, with Jurkat cell RNA spiked in. Subset described: FACS-sorted CD8+CD4-CCR7+CD45RA+ naive T cells. The origin of the receptors is a human donor in good health. Some libraries in this study had Jurkat cell RNA spiked in.

This chain links TRBV5-5 with TRBJ1-1; D not certain. This CDR3 is 12 amino acids long. Germline CDR1 is SGHKS and CDR2 is YYEKEE (reference sequence). V dropped 2 bases and J dropped 6 bases, with 8 bases sitting between them. The CDR3 region has the DNA TGTGCCAGCAGCTTCAACCGCGCTGAAGCTTTCTTT. Protein sequence: CASSFNRAEAFF.

Of note for this clonotype: The conserved phenylalanine or tryptophan normally closing the CDR3 is absent here, so this likely arose from a read error. In nucleotides, the CDR3 is TGTGCCAGCAGTTTATGGGGCGACGCTAGCGGGGCAAATACGCAGTATTCT. Translating gives CASSLWGDASGANTQYS. The chain couples TRBV28 to TRBJ2-3; 9 positions match TRBD2. V trimming: 0 bases; J trimming: 7 bases; junction bases outside the gene matches: 11. In germline, CDR1 is MDHEN, CDR2 SYDVKM. The CDR3 sequence is 17 residues long.

The chain is built from TRBV9 and TRBJ2-4; D possibly corresponds to TRBD2 (5 bases). V lost 0 bases to trimming and J lost 6 bases, with 13 bases between them. Per germline, CDR1 SGDLS and CDR2 YYNGEE. This CDR3 has 15 amino acids. This chain's CDR3 is CASSVAGADVNIQYF. Here the CDR3 DNA reads TGTGCCAGCAGCGTAGCTGGAGCGGACGTAAACATTCAGTACTTC.

This clonotype was found a few times. This rearrangement joins TRBV6-2 or TRBV6-3 to TRBJ1-2, with a possible D match to TRBD1 (6 bases). V gave up 7 bases and J gave up 6 bases, with 18 bases separating them. The V gene's germline CDR1 is MNHEY and CDR2 SVGEGT. The CDR3 length is 14 residues. The CDR3 protein is CASTLRTVPNGYTF. For the CDR3, the DNA is TGTGCCAGCACTTTACGGACAGTTCCAAATGGCTACACCTTC.

This clonotype was observed a handful of times. CDR3 DNA: TGTGCCAGCTCGGGGACTAGCGCGAACCTACCAGACACAGATACGCAGTATTTT. This sequence encodes CASSGTSANLPDTDTQYF. V gene TRBV5-4 combines with J gene TRBJ2-3; 10 nucleotides line up with TRBD2. V shed 7 bases, J shed 2 bases, and the junction held 16 bases outside the gene matches. This CDR3 region has 18 residues. Germline CDR1 SGHNT, CDR2 YYREEE (reference sequence). The full variable domain, with the rest looked up from reference TRBV5-4 and TRBJ2-3, is ETGVTQSPTHLIKTRGQQVTLRCSSQSGHNTVSWYQQALGQGPQFIFQYYREEENGRGNFPPRFSGLQFPNYSSELNVNALELDDSALYLCASSGTSANLPDTDTQYFGPGTRLTVL.

This clonotype was seen only a few times. The chain joins TRBV27 to TRBJ2-7; TRBD1 matches at 9 bases. Germline V gene lookup returns CDR1 MNHEY and CDR2 SMNVEV (reference sequence). The CDR3 spans 14 residues. With V trimmed by 5 bases and J by 4 bases, 6 bases remained unmatched. The CDR3 DNA sequence: TGTGCCAGCAGTACCTCGGACAGGGGTTACGAGCAGTACTTC. Protein: CASSTSDRGYEQYF.

V usage is TRBV12-3 or TRBV12-4 and J usage is TRBJ2-3; 8 bases map to TRBD1. V gave up 5 bases and J gave up 4 bases; unmatched junction bases: 11. The length of the CDR3 is 16 residues. In nucleotides, the CDR3 is TGTGCCAGCAGTCCCCCGTTGACAGGGGATCCAGATACGCAGTATTTT. Translation: CASSPPLTGDPDTQYF.

V usage is TRBV6-8 and J usage is TRBJ2-7; 8 bases line up with TRBD1. The trim removed 0 bases at V and 2 bases at J, leaving 12 bases unmatched. From germline, CDR1 is MNHGY and CDR2 SAAAGT. The CDR3 runs to 18 residues. The CDR3 loop reads CASSYSWVPGQETYEQYF. The CDR3 DNA reads as TGTGCCAGCAGTTACTCGTGGGTACCGGGACAGGAGACCTACGAGCAGTACTTC.

This clonotype appeared many times. This chain links TRBV4-1 with TRBJ2-7, with 8 bases lining up with TRBD1. Per germline, CDR1 MGHRA and CDR2 YSYEKL. Trimming removed 5 bases from V and 4 bases from J; junction bases left unmatched: 7. The CDR3 extends over 14 amino acids. The CDR3 loop reads CASSNRDRMYEQYF. The CDR3 DNA is TGCGCCAGCAGCAACCGGGACAGGATGTACGAGCAGTACTTC.

This clonotype came up a few times. The chain recombines TRBV6-2 or TRBV6-3 with TRBJ2-2; TRBD1 agrees at 9 bases. Trimming at V came to 5 bases and at J to 7 bases, leaving 11 bases not matched to a gene. CDR3 length: 16 amino acids. Germline CDR1 reads MNHEY; CDR2 reads SVGEGT. In nucleotides, the CDR3 is TGTGCCAGCAGTCTATCCGGGACAGGGAGAGTCGGGGAGCTGTTTTTT. Its translation is CASSLSGTGRVGELFF.

About this clonotype: With a much larger clone just one base away, this may be a read error. This sequence joins TRBV12-3 or TRBV12-4 and TRBJ2-5, with D possibly matching TRBD2 (5 bases). The CDR3 runs to 16 residues. The CDR3 loop reads CASSTVFLRGQEPQYF. The CDR3 DNA sequence: TGTGCCAGCAGCACCGTTTTCTTACGGGGTCAAGAGCCCCAGTACTTC.

V usage is TRBV7-6 and J usage is TRBJ1-1, with D possibly TRBD1 on 5 matching bases. V lost 5 bases and J 10 bases, leaving 11 bases between the germline ends. The CDR3 runs 11 residues. The germline V gene has CDR1 SGHVS and CDR2 FNYEAQ. The CDR3 bases are TGTGCCAGCAGCCCAGGGTCATTAGCTTTCTTT. This codes for CASSPGSLAFF.

Of note for this clonotype: This may arise from a read error, as a much more abundant clone is one base away. The genes are TRBV20-1 and TRBJ2-7; 7 bases map to TRBD2. The CDR3 runs to 14 residues. Germline loops: CDR1 DFQATT, CDR2 SNEGSKA (reference sequence). CDR3 in amino acids: CSARDYQTSYEQCF. CDR3 nucleotides: TGCAGTGCTAGAGATTATCAGACTAGCTACGAGCAGTGCTTC.

The chain is built from TRBV5-1 and TRBJ2-5; the match to TRBD1 covers 9 bases. Germline CDR1 reads SGHRS; CDR2 reads YFSETQ. V gave up 4 bases and J gave up 4 bases; unmatched junction bases: 5. This CDR3 is built from 14 residues. The CDR3 DNA follows: TGCGCCAGCAGCCGGGACAGGGAAGGAGAGACCCAGTACTTC. It encodes CASSRDREGETQYF.